This T cell receptor (beta chain) stems from a study of blood T cell repertoires in COVID-19. Here immunoSEQ multiplex PCR was the method, and the copy in TCRdb shows in-frame clones only, minus some. Of fewer than 500,000 clones detected, 87% appear once; the ten largest clones hold approximately 1.2%. Germline V gene sequence: CDR1 SEHNR, CDR2 FQNEAQ (reference sequence). V lost 5 bases to trimming and J lost 7 bases, with 14 bases between them. CDR3 length: 13 residues. The V gene is TRBV7-9, the J gene TRBJ1-1, with no clear D. The TCR sequence derives from a man aged 30 to 45 who had recovered from COVID-19. The sequenced material came from PBMCs or T cells enriched from blood (not recorded which). The CDR3: CASSHGVANEAFF. The DNA of the CDR3 is TGTGCCAGCAGCCACGGGGTGGCAAATGAAGCTTTCTTT.